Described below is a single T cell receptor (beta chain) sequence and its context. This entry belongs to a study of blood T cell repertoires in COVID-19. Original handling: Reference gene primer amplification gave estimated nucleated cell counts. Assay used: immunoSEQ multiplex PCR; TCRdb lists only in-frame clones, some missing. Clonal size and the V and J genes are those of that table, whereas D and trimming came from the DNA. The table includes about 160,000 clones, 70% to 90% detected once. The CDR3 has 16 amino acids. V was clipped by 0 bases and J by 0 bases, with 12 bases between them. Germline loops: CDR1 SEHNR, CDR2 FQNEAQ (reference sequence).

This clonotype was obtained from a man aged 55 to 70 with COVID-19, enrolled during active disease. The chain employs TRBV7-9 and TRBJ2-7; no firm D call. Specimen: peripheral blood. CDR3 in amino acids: CASSLAARRSSYEQYF. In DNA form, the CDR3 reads TGTGCCAGCAGCTTAGCGGCACGTAGGAGCTCCTACGAGCAGTACTTC.